This TCR beta chain was sequenced in a study of control samples from healthy donors and cancer patients. The germline gives CDR1 SEHNR, CDR2 FQNEAQ (reference sequence). The CDR3 length is 15 residues. Trimming removed 6 bases at V and 1 base at J, with 15 bases between. Here immunoSEQ multiplex PCR was the method, and the copy in TCRdb shows in-frame clones only, minus some. The table has about 94,000 clones, about nine tenths seen once; the top ten hold about 4%. The source of this sequence is a woman between 18 and 30 years old in good health. Sequencing was done on a sample of blood. V gene TRBV7-9 combines with J gene TRBJ1-1, with D possibly matching TRBD1 (6 bases). The CDR3 region is CASSQHQGWNTEAFF. For the CDR3, the DNA is TGTGCCAGCAGTCAACATCAGGGGTGGAACACTGAAGCTTTCTTT.